This T cell receptor beta chain was identified during a study of OX40 agonist ivuxolimab in advanced cancers. Study-level information: Patients received the agonistic anti-OX40 (CD134) antibody ivuxolimab. The dose of intravenous ivuxolimab that patients received every 2 weeks ranged from 0.01 to 10 mg/kg.

Clones were sequenced by immunoSEQ multiplex PCR, and TCRdb holds only the in-frame ones, with some missing. The table shows 150,000 to 180,000 clones, with roughly 94% occurring only once. The CDR3 spans 14 residues. The V gene's germline CDR1 is MRHNA and CDR2 SNTAGT. A note on this clone: At one end the junction does not follow the germline gene, possibly because of a read error.

This clonotype was sampled from an adult with an advanced solid tumor such as melanoma, head and neck, liver or kidney cancer. The source material was CD4+ or CD8+ T cells sorted from blood, sampled in a trial of the OX40 agonist ivuxolimab. The chain combines TRBV6-4 with TRBJ1-6, with a possible D match to TRBD1 (6 bases). The CDR3 coding sequence is TGTGCCAGCAGTTACTCGGCAGGGGTTTCACCCCTCCACTTT. Its translation is CASSYSAGVSPLHF.